This T cell receptor (beta chain) was documented in a study of T cell responses to AZD1222 COVID-19 vaccine. This table comes from immunoSEQ multiplex PCR, and its TCRdb copy is limited to in-frame clones, with some not included. The repertoire holds 90,000 to 120,000 clones, with around nine tenths as singletons. General study findings and limits: The donor group comprised mostly white British people and more females; the analysis possibly underestimated clonal diversity.

This CDR3 region has 11 residues. The V and J ends lost 8 bases and 2 bases respectively, with 4 bases between them. CDR1 and CDR2 (germline): SNHLY, FYNNEI. Samples with a second dose at about 4 or about 12 weeks were pooled together. As to this clone: Its antigen is unidentified.

This sequence was found in an adult who received the AZD1222 COVID-19 vaccine. The V call is TRBV2, the J call TRBJ1-3, with D unclear. Sequenced material: peripheral blood, taken 28 days after the second AZD1222 dose. In nucleotides, the CDR3 is TGTGCCAGCGCTACTGGAAACACCATATATTTT. Its protein product is CASATGNTIYF. Looking up the rest from reference TRBV2 and TRBJ1-3 gives the full variable domain: EPEVTQTPSHQVTQMGQEVILRCVPISNHLYFYWYRQILGQKVEFLVSFYNNEISEKSEIFDDQFSVERPDGSNFTLKIRSTKLEDSAMYFCASATGNTIYFGEGSWLTVV.